The clone carrying this TCR beta chain was seen more than once but under ten times. Preparation of the TCRbeta library involved a method that used unique molecular identifiers. TCRdb reanalysed the PCR reads using MiXCR and keeps one entry per CDR3 protein. The sample lists approximately 400,000 distinct CDR3 sequences, around 9.9% occurring once. This record belongs to a study of T-cell reconstitution after alpha-beta-depleted transplantation in children. The specimen comprised PBMCs from the stem cell graft donor, sampled from the stem cell graft. This receptor was identified in a human donor who donated a stem cell graft to a child with acute myeloid leukemia.

The CDR3 reads CASSPAGRGAFF. In nucleotides, the CDR3 is TGTGCCAGCAGTCCGGCCGGGCGAGGAGCTTTCTTT. The chain is built from TRBV12-3 or TRBV12-4 and TRBJ1-1; no firm D call. V lost 5 bases, J lost 10 bases, and 14 bases lay in between. The CDR3 consists of 12 residues.